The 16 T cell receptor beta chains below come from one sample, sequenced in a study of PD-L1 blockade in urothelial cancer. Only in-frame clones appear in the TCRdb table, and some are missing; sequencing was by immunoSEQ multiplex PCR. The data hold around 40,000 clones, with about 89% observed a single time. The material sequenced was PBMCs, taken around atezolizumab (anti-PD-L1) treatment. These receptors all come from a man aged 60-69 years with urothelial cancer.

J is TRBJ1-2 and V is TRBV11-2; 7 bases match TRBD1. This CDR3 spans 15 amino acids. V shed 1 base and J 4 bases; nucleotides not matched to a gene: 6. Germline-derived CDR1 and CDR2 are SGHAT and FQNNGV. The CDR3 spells CASSLARTGVYGYTF. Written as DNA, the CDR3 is TGTGCCAGCAGCTTAGCCCGGACAGGAGTCTATGGCTACACCTTC.

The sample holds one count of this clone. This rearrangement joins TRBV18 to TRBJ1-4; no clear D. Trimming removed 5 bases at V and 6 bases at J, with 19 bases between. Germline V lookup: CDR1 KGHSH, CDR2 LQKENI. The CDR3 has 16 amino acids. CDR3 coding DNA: TGTGCCAGCTCATTTGACAAAAGGAGGGTGGATGAAAAACTGTTTTTT. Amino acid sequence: CASSFDKRRVDEKLFF.

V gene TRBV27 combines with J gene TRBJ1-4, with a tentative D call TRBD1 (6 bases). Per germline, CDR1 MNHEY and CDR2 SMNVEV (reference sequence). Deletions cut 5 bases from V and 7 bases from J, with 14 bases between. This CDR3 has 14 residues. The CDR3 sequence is CASSPDSRGEKLFF. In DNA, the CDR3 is TGTGCCAGCAGTCCGGACAGCAGGGGTGAAAAACTGTTTTTT.

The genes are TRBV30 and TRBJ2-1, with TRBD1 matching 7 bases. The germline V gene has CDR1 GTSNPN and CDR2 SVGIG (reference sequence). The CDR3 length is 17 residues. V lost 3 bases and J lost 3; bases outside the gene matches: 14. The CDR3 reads CAWRRQGNIQLYNEQFF. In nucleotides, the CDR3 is TGTGCCTGGAGGAGACAGGGAAACATACAACTCTACAATGAGCAGTTCTTC.

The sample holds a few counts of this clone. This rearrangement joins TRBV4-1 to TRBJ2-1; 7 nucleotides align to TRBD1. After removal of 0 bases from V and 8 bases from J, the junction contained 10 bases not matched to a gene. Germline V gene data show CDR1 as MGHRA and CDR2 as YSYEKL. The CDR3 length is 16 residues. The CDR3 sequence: CASSQDSGQTVYEQFF. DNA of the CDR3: TGCGCCAGCAGCCAAGATTCGGGACAGACCGTCTATGAGCAGTTCTTC.

The CDR3 DNA sequence: TGTGCCAGCTCACCAGGGGAGGTCGGGGAGCTGTTTTTT. Translating it yields CASSPGEVGELFF. V usage is TRBV18 and J usage is TRBJ2-2; TRBD2 is a possible D gene (6 bases). V was cut by 2 bases and J by 7 bases, with 8 bases left in between. This CDR3 region has 13 residues. Germline CDR1 KGHSH, CDR2 LQKENI.

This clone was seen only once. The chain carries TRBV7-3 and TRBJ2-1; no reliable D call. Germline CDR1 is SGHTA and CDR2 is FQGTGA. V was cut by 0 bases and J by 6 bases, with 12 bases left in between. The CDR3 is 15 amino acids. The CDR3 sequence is CASSLTAASGNEQFF. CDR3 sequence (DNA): TGTGCCAGCAGCTTAACGGCCGCCTCTGGCAATGAGCAGTTCTTC.

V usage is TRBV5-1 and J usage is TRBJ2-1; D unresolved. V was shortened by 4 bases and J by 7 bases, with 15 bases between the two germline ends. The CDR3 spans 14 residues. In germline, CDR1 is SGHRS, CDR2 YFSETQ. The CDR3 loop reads CASSREVEENEQFF. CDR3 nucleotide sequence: TGCGCCAGCAGCCGAGAGGTAGAGGAGAATGAGCAGTTCTTC.

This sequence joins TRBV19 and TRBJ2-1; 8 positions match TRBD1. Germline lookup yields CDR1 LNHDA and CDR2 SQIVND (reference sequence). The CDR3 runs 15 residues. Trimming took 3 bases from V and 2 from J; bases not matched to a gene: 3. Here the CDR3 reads CASSIRGLTYNEQFF. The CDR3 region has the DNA TGTGCCAGTAGTATCAGGGGGCTAACCTACAATGAGCAGTTCTTC.

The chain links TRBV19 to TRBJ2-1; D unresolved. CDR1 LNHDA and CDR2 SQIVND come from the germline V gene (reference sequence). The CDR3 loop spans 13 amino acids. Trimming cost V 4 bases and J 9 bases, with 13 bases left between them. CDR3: CASSTQAGVEQFF. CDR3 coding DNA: TGTGCCAGTAGTACCCAGGCTGGTGTTGAGCAGTTCTTC.

The CDR3 loop is CASSSFRVVNEQFF. The CDR3, as DNA: TGCGCCAGCAGTTCTTTCAGGGTGGTCAATGAGCAGTTCTTC. The chain carries TRBV10-1 and TRBJ2-1; possible D gene TRBD1, 5 bases. The CDR3 is made up of 14 amino acids. The germline CDR1 and CDR2 sequences are WNHNN and SYGVQD (reference sequence). V lost 5 bases and J lost 6, with 14 bases in between.

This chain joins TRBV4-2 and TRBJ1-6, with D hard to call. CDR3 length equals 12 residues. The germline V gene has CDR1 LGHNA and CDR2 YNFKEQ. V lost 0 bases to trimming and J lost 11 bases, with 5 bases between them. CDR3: CASSQERPPLHF. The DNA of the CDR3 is TGTGCCAGCAGCCAAGAGAGGCCACCCCTCCACTTT.

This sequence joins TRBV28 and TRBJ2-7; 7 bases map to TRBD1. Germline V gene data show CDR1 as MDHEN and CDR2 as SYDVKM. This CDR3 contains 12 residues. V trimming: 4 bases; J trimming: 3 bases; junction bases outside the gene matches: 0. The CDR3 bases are TGTGCCAGCAGTTGGACAGGCTACGAGCAGTACTTC. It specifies CASSWTGYEQYF.

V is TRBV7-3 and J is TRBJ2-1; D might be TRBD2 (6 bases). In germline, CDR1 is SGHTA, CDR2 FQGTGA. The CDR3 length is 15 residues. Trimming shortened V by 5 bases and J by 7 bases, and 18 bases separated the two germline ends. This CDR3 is CASSPRAGSRNEQFF. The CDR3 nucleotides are TGTGCCAGCAGCCCCCGGGCCGGGAGTAGGAATGAGCAGTTCTTC.

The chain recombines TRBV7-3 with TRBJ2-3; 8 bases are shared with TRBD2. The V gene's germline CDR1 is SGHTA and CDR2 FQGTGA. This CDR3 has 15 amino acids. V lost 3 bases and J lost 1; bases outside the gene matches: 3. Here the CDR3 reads CASSLGTRGTDTQYF. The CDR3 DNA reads TGTGCCAGCAGCTTGGGGACTAGAGGCACAGATACGCAGTATTTT.

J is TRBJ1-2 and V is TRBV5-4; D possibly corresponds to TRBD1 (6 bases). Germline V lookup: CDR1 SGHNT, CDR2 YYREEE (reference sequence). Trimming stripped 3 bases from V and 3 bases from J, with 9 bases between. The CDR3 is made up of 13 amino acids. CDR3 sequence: CASSSDRDYGYTF. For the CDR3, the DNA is TGTGCCAGCAGCTCGGACAGAGACTATGGCTACACCTTC.